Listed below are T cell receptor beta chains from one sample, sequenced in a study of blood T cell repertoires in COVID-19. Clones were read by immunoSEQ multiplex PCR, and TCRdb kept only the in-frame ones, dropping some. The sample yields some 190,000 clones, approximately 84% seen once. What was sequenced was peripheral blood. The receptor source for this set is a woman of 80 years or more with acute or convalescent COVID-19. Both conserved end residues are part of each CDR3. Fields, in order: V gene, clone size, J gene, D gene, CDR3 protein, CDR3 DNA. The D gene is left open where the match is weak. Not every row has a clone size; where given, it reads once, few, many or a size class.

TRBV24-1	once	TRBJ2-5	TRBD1	CATSDPDREETQYF	TGTGCCACCAGTGACCCCGACAGGGAGGAGACCCAGTACTTC
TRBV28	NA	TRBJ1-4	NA	CASTPYFNPNEKLFF	TGTGCCAGCACCCCCTACTTTAACCCTAATGAAAAACTGTTTTTT
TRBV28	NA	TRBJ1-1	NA	CAAQVDTEAFF	TGTGCCGCCCAGGTTGACACTGAAGCTTTCTTT
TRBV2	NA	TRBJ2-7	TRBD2	CASSERLAGDYEQYF	TGTGCCAGCAGTGAAAGACTAGCGGGCGACTACGAGCAGTACTTC
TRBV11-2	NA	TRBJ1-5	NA	CASSLRHNQPQHF	TGTGCCAGCAGCTTAAGACACAATCAGCCCCAGCATTTT
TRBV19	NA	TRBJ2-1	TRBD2	CASESGRGEQFF	TGTGCCAGTGAAAGCGGGAGGGGGGAGCAGTTCTTC
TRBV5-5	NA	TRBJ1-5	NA	CASSLGQYPYGPQHF	TGTGCCAGCAGCTTGGGACAGTACCCTTATGGGCCCCAGCATTTT
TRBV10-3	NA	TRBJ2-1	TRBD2	CAISELAGANEQFF	TGTGCCATCAGTGAACTAGCGGGAGCGAATGAGCAGTTCTTC
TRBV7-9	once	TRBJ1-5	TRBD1	CASSLGQGYNQPQHF	TGTGCCAGCAGCTTGGGACAGGGTTACAATCAGCCCCAGCATTTT
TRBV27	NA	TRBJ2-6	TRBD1	CASSLDRGGSGANVLTF	TGTGCCAGCAGTTTGGACAGGGGTGGCTCTGGGGCCAACGTCCTGACTTTC
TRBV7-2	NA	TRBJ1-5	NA	CASSLGQKAQPQHF	TGTGCCAGCAGCCTCGGACAAAAGGCTCAGCCCCAGCATTTT
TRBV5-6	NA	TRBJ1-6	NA	CASSLGNINSPLHF	TGTGCCAGCAGCTTGGGTAATATTAATTCACCCCTCCACTTT
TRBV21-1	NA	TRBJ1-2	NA	CASSKARDRGSYGYTF	TGTGCCAGCAGCAAAGCCCGGGACAGGGGGTCCTATGGCTACACCTTC
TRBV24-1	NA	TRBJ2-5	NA	CATSDPGRGETQYF	TGTGCCACCAGTGACCCGGGCAGGGGAGAGACCCAGTACTTC
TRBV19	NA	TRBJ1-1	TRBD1	CATALQQGLPGEAFF	TGTGCCACCGCACTCCAACAGGGGTTGCCGGGTGAAGCTTTCTTT
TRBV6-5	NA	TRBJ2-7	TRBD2	CASSWVSGRASYEQYF	TGTGCCAGCAGTTGGGTTAGCGGGAGAGCATCCTACGAGCAGTACTTC
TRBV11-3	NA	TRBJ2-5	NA	CASSLAFGQPETQYF	TGTGCCAGCAGCTTAGCCTTTGGACAGCCAGAGACCCAGTACTTC
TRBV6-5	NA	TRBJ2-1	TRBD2	CASRRLAIYNEQFF	TGTGCCAGCAGACGACTAGCGATCTACAATGAGCAGTTCTTC
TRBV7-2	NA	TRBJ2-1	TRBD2	CASSPETSAYNEQFF	TGTGCCAGCAGCCCGGAGACTAGCGCCTACAATGAGCAGTTCTTC
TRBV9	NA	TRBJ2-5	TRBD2	CASSVEEVIAGGIGETQYF	TGTGCCAGCAGCGTAGAGGAGGTGATAGCGGGAGGCATCGGAGAGACCCAGTACTTC
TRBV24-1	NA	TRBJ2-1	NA	CATSEGTLNEQFF	TGTGCCACCAGTGAAGGGACTCTGAATGAGCAGTTCTTC
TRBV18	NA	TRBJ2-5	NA	CASSPRIGDGETQYF	TGTGCCAGCTCACCAAGAATCGGGGATGGGGAGACCCAGTACTTC
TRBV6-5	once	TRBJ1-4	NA	CASSYYGYEKLFF	TGTGCCAGCAGTTACTACGGTTACGAAAAACTGTTTTTT
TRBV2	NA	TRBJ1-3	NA	CASTGDGNTIYF	TGTGCCAGCACAGGGGATGGAAACACCATATATTTT
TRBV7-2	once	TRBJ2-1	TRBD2	CASSSPGLAWGNEQFF	TGTGCCAGCAGTTCCCCGGGACTAGCGTGGGGCAATGAGCAGTTCTTC
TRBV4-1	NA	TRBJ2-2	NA	CASSQVATANTGELFF	TGCGCCAGCAGCCAAGTAGCCACCGCGAACACCGGGGAGCTGTTTTTT
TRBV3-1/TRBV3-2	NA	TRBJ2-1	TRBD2	CASSQTGLAGKNEQFF	TGTGCCAGCAGCCAAACGGGACTAGCGGGTAAAAATGAGCAGTTCTTC
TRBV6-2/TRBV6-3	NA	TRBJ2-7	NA	CASSYPGSASYEQYF	TGTGCCAGCAGTTACCCCGGGTCAGCCTCCTACGAGCAGTACTTC
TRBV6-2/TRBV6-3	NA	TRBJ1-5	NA	CASSYIGQQPQHF	TGTGCCAGCAGTTACATTGGGCAGCAGCCCCAGCATTTT
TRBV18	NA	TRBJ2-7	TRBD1	CASSPRPGQAYEQYF	TGTGCCAGCTCACCCCGACCGGGACAGGCTTACGAGCAGTACTTC
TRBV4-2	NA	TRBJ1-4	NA	CASSQEPGHVGEKLFF	TGTGCCAGCAGCCAAGAACCGGGACACGTTGGGGAAAAACTGTTTTTT
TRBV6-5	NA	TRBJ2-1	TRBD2	CASRLAGGNEQFF	TGTGCCAGCCGACTAGCGGGAGGCAATGAGCAGTTCTTC
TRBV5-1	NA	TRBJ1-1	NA	CASSRGLLNTEAFF	TGCGCCAGCAGCCGGGGACTGCTGAACACTGAAGCTTTCTTT
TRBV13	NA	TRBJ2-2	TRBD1	CASSSGTGSTGELFF	TGTGCCAGCAGCTCCGGGACAGGTTCCACCGGGGAGCTGTTTTTT
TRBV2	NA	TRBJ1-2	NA	CASSGPNYGYTF	TGTGCCAGCAGTGGTCCAAACTATGGCTACACCTTC
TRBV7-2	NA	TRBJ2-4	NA	CASRLHREGIQYF	TGTGCCAGCAGACTACACAGGGAAGGTATTCAGTACTTC
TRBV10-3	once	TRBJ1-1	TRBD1	CAISETGTGGITEAFF	TGTGCCATCAGTGAGACTGGGACAGGGGGCATCACTGAAGCTTTCTTT
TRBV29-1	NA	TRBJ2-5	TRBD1	CSVDDGTGLAEETQYF	TGCAGCGTTGATGACGGGACAGGATTAGCAGAAGAGACCCAGTACTTC